One sample yielded the 13 T cell receptor beta chains listed below, sequenced in a study of blood T cell repertoires in COVID-19 (dated by TCRdb to 2018 to 2020). Library construction relied on the immunoSEQ multiplex PCR assay. Here the immuneACCESS table is served through TCRdb, limited to in-frame sequences with V and J called. Missing clones are a known gap in these copies; in checked studies unresolved V genes cover under half, and the rest lacks a known reason. The table for this sample lists 26,000 or so clones; around nine tenths of them were counted only once. The ten biggest clones cover roughly 16% of the sample. The sample comprised peripheral blood. The receptors were sampled from a human donor with active COVID-19. The donor label of this sample is uncertain.

The chain is built from TRBV5-1 and TRBJ2-6; D is ambiguous. The CDR3 extends over 16 amino acids. Deletions cut 4 bases from V and 0 bases from J, with 11 bases between. CDR1 and CDR2 from the germline V gene are SGHRS and YFSETQ. CDR3 coding DNA: TGCGCCAGCAGCACCGAGCCGCCCTCTGGGGCCAACGTCCTGACTTTC. It translates to CASSTEPPSGANVLTF.

The chain combines TRBV27 with TRBJ2-2, with D perhaps matching TRBD1 (6 bases). V lost 6 bases and J lost 6, with 14 bases in between. Per the germline V gene, CDR1 is MNHEY and CDR2 is SMNVEV (reference sequence). This CDR3 contains 14 residues. In DNA, the CDR3 is TGTGCCAGCAGCCGCCGGACAGAACCCGGGGAGCTGTTTTTT. Translated, it gives CASSRRTEPGELFF.

This chain uses TRBV30 with TRBJ1-2, with a weak D call TRBD1 (6 bases). This CDR3 comprises 14 residues. Germline V CDR1 and CDR2: GTSNPN, SVGIG (reference sequence). The V and J ends lost 3 bases and 4 bases respectively, with 15 bases between them. CDR3 sequence reads: CAWRTGAWSYGYTF. The CDR3 DNA is TGTGCCTGGAGGACAGGAGCCTGGAGCTATGGCTACACCTTC.

The V call is TRBV5-1, the J call TRBJ2-7; 8 bases agree with TRBD2. CDR1 and CDR2 from the germline V gene are SGHRS and YFSETQ. Trimming took 4 bases from V and 0 from J; bases not matched to a gene: 3. The CDR3 is made up of 14 amino acids. CDR3 nucleotides: TGCGCCAGCAGCCCGGGACTAGACTCCTACGAGCAGTACTTC. It encodes CASSPGLDSYEQYF.

The chain uses TRBV2 and TRBJ2-1, with 7 bases matching TRBD2. The germline gives CDR1 SNHLY, CDR2 FYNNEI. This CDR3 has 11 residues. The V segment lost 8 bases and the J segment 10 bases; nucleotides outside the gene matches: 5. CDR3 protein: CASRTRREQFF. CDR3 DNA sequence: TGTGCCAGCCGGACTAGGCGGGAGCAGTTCTTC.

This chain joins TRBV11-1 and TRBJ2-2, with TRBD1 matching over 9 bases. The germline V gene encodes CDR1 SGHAT and CDR2 FQDESV (reference sequence). The CDR3 is 16 residues long. J was trimmed by 3 bases and V by 5 bases; bases with no gene match: 7. CDR3 sequence (DNA): TGTGCCAGCAGCACGGACAGGGGAGGTGACACCGGGGAGCTGTTTTTT. Amino acid sequence: CASSTDRGGDTGELFF.

This rearrangement joins TRBV4-2 to TRBJ2-7; TRBD1 matches at 10 bases. V dropped 4 bases and J dropped 6; count of bases not matched to a gene: 6. The CDR3 spans 14 residues. CDR1 is LGHNA, CDR2 YNFKEQ, per germline. CDR3 DNA sequence: TGTGCCAGCAGCCTTGGGGACAGGGGAGGCGAGCAGTACTTC. Protein product: CASSLGDRGGEQYF.

The chain is built from TRBV19 and TRBJ2-7; 7 positions match TRBD1. The ends lost 4 bases at V and 0 bases at J; junction bases unmatched: 0. This CDR3 has 13 amino acids. Germline CDR1 reads LNHDA; CDR2 reads SQIVND (reference sequence). CDR3 in amino acids: CASSNRGSYEQYF. The CDR3 region has the DNA TGTGCCAGTAGTAACAGGGGCTCCTACGAGCAGTACTTC.

The rearrangement uses TRBV7-2 and TRBJ2-7; 10 bases agree with TRBD2. J gave up 2 bases and V 3 bases, and 7 bases lay outside the gene matches. Per the germline V gene, CDR1 is SGHTA and CDR2 is FQGNSA. The CDR3 runs 16 residues. CDR3 loop: CASSLGSGRVPYEQYF. DNA of the CDR3: TGTGCCAGCAGCTTGGGGAGCGGGAGGGTTCCCTACGAGCAGTACTTC.

The chain couples TRBV11-2 to TRBJ1-2, with TRBD1 identical over 7 bases. Germline lookup yields CDR1 SGHAT and CDR2 FQNNGV. CDR3 size: 13 residues. Germline trimming cut 5 bases from V and 4 bases from J; bases unmatched to any gene: 4. CDR3 DNA: TGTGCCAGCAGCCCCGGGACAGCCTATGGCTACACCTTC. Its translation is CASSPGTAYGYTF.

V usage is TRBV18 and J usage is TRBJ1-3; the D is unclear. From germline, CDR1 is KGHSH and CDR2 LQKENI. V was shortened by 6 bases and J by 0 bases, with 9 bases between the two germline ends. This CDR3 is 14 amino acids long. CDR3 sequence (DNA): TGTGCCAGCTCTGACACTAGCTCTGGAAACACCATATATTTT. It translates to CASSDTSSGNTIYF.

This chain connects TRBV4-2 to TRBJ2-7; D is possibly TRBD2 (5 bases). Germline CDR1 is LGHNA and CDR2 is YNFKEQ. Trimming took 0 bases from V and 2 from J, leaving 14 bases between them. CDR3 length: 16 amino acids. The DNA of the CDR3 is TGTGCCAGCAGCCAAGAATCAGCGGCCAGACCCTACGAGCAGTACTTC. Encoded protein: CASSQESAARPYEQYF.

This clone was counted a single time. The CDR3: CASSLRQGASGELFF. CDR3 nucleotides: TGTGCCAGCAGTTTGCGTCAGGGGGCTAGCGGGGAGCTGTTTTTT. The chain uses TRBV28 and TRBJ2-2; TRBD1 matches 8 bases. Trimming cost V 3 bases and J 7 bases; bases outside gene matches: 7. The CDR3 totals 15 residues. Germline V lookup: CDR1 MDHEN, CDR2 SYDVKM.